Below, one T cell receptor beta chain is given with its context. Its specificity is unknown. Unmatched junction bases numbered 7, after V lost 8 bases and J lost 2 bases. The CDR3 has 15 residues. Per germline, CDR1 MDHEN and CDR2 SYDVKM. Selected positively for CCR7 and CD45RO-negative, naive CD8 cells excluded terminally differentiated effector memory CD45RA+ cells. The data derive from a study of shared clonotypes between healthy human individuals. Genomic DNA from each subset was divided evenly over several immunoSEQ plates. Here immunoSEQ multiplex PCR was the method, and the copy in TCRdb shows in-frame clones only, minus some. The top ten hold 0.11% of the sample, which has hundreds of thousands of clones, 90% to 97% seen once. Whole-study findings and limits: Generally, estimated richness proved larger in naive subsets than it did in memory subsets. A reduction in generation probabilities was seen for non-shared clonotypes relative to those shared by all four donors. Shared clonotypes: about 4.6% naive CD4, around 3.4% naive CD8, around 2.2% memory CD4, about 0.41% memory CD8.

Sequences were obtained from naive CD8+ T cells sorted from blood. This TCR derives from a woman aged 25-40 years in good health. V is TRBV28 and J is TRBJ2-1; 9 bases fit TRBD2. The CDR3 DNA reads as TGTGCCAGCGCTACGACTAGCGGAGCCTACAATGAGCAGTTCTTC. Protein sequence: CASATTSGAYNEQFF.